One and the same sample provided the 24 T cell receptor beta chains below, sequenced in a study of blood T cell repertoires in COVID-19. Sequencing was performed with immunoSEQ multiplex PCR; in TCRdb, only in-frame clones are kept and a portion is missing. The sample lists more than 85,000 clones, around four fifths occurring once. The sample comprised peripheral blood. All receptors come from a man aged 35-49 years with active or convalescent COVID-19.

V and J are TRBV18 and TRBJ1-2, with 9 bases fitting TRBD1. V lost 1 base, J lost 8 bases, and 5 bases stayed unmatched. CDR1 is KGHSH and CDR2 is LQKENI in the germline V gene. This CDR3 region has 14 residues. CDR3 nucleotide sequence: TGTGCCAGCTCACCACTCGGGACAGGGCAAGGCTACACCTTC. Residues: CASSPLGTGQGYTF.

J is TRBJ2-5 and V is TRBV15; 7 nucleotides align to TRBD2. Germline CDR1 reads LNHNV; CDR2 reads YYDKDF (reference sequence). After removal of 3 bases from V and 2 bases from J, the junction contained 0 bases not matched to a gene. The CDR3 consists of 13 residues. The CDR3 DNA reads TGTGCCACCAGCAGGGGAGGGCAAGAGACCCAGTACTTC. Residues: CATSRGGQETQYF. Drawing the rest from reference TRBV15 and TRBJ2-5, the complete variable domain is DAMVIQNPRYQVTQFGKPVTLSCSQTLNHNVMYWYQQKSSQAPKLLFHYYDKDFNNEADTPDNFQSRRPNTSFCFLDIRSPGLGDTAMYLCATSRGGQETQYFGPGTRLLVL.

The chain couples TRBV13 to TRBJ1-2, with D possibly matching TRBD1 (6 bases). Germline assignment: CDR1 PRHDT and CDR2 FYEKMQ (reference sequence). The CDR3 sequence is 13 residues long. The V and J ends lost 6 bases and 5 bases respectively, with 13 bases between them. This CDR3 is CASRQATGYGYTF. The CDR3 DNA reads as TGTGCCAGCAGACAAGCGACAGGATATGGCTACACCTTC.

The chain has TRBV5-4 and TRBJ2-1, with 7 bases lining up with TRBD1. In germline, CDR1 is SGHNT, CDR2 YYREEE (reference sequence). V was pared by 4 bases and J by 5 bases, with 6 bases of the junction left unmatched. The CDR3 sequence is 14 residues long. The CDR3 protein is CASSRGGRDNEQFF. CDR3 nucleotide sequence: TGTGCCAGCAGCCGAGGGGGCAGAGACAATGAGCAGTTCTTC.

The rearrangement uses TRBV5-6 and TRBJ1-4; 8 bases are a match to TRBD1. V trimming: 4 bases; J trimming: 5 bases; junction bases outside the gene matches: 13. The CDR3 is 17 residues long. Germline V lookup: CDR1 SGHDT, CDR2 YYEEEE. CDR3 nucleotides: TGTGCCAGCAGCCCACCAACAGGACAGGGAGGAAATGAAAAACTGTTTTTT. It specifies CASSPPTGQGGNEKLFF.

This rearrangement joins TRBV3-1 (or the pseudogene TRBV3-2) to TRBJ1-6; D remains unclear. Per the germline V gene, CDR1 is LGHDT and CDR2 is YNNKEL (reference sequence). V was trimmed by 0 bases and J by 7 bases, leaving 10 bases between them. This CDR3 has 15 residues. For the CDR3, the DNA is TGTGCCAGCAGCCAAGACGGCGGAATCAATTCACCCCTCCACTTT. It yields the protein CASSQDGGINSPLHF.

This clone came up a few times. This chain connects TRBV7-9 to TRBJ1-1; 9 nucleotides match TRBD1. The CDR3 totals 16 residues. Germline V gene lookup returns CDR1 SEHNR and CDR2 FQNEAQ (reference sequence). The V segment lost 3 bases and the J segment 6 bases; nucleotides outside the gene matches: 11. CDR3 coding DNA: TGTGCCAGCAGCTTCGGTCCCGGGACAGGGAGCCCTGAAGCTTTCTTT. Amino acid sequence: CASSFGPGTGSPEAFF.

The V gene is TRBV15, the J gene TRBJ1-1; D is unresolved. Trimming removed 8 bases from V and 1 base from J, with 11 bases in between. This CDR3 region has 13 residues. CDR1 LNHNV and CDR2 YYDKDF come from the germline V gene (reference sequence). The CDR3 bases are TGTGCCACCGGGCGATACGCGAACACTGAAGCTTTCTTT. Translated: CATGRYANTEAFF.

J is TRBJ2-3 and V is TRBV2; no definite D call. Germline CDR1 is SNHLY and CDR2 is FYNNEI. The CDR3 contains 11 residues. V dropped 7 bases and J dropped 2 bases, with 4 bases sitting between them. The CDR3 loop is CASTYTDTQYF. The DNA for the CDR3 is TGTGCCAGCACCTACACAGATACGCAGTATTTT.

V usage is TRBV5-1 and J usage is TRBJ2-7; D possibly corresponds to TRBD1 (6 bases). CDR1 and CDR2 (germline): SGHRS, YFSETQ. This CDR3 has 16 residues. Trimming pared 0 bases from V and 3 bases from J, leaving 16 bases between. CDR3 coding DNA: TGCGCCAGCAGCTTGGCGGCCTTACAGGGTAGCTACGAGCAGTACTTC. Its translation is CASSLAALQGSYEQYF.

The chain recombines TRBV3-1 (or the pseudogene TRBV3-2) with TRBJ2-3; a weak D match, TRBD1 (5 bases). Trimming left V 1 base short and J 1 base short, with 12 bases between. The CDR3 has 16 residues. The germline V gene has CDR1 LGHDT and CDR2 YNNKEL (reference sequence). CDR3 DNA sequence: TGTGCCAGCAGCCAAGGTTGGGGCGCCGGCACAGATACGCAGTATTTT. This encodes CASSQGWGAGTDTQYF.

The chain joins TRBV7-2 to TRBJ1-4; no clear D. V was cut by 1 base and J by 10 bases, with 13 bases left in between. This CDR3 has 14 amino acids. Germline CDR1 reads SGHTA; CDR2 reads FQGNSA. CDR3 coding DNA: TGTGCCAGCAGCTTAGGTCAGCGCAGCGGAAAACTGTTTTTT. Residues: CASSLGQRSGKLFF.

The chain uses TRBV19 and TRBJ2-6, with 7 bases that match TRBD2. CDR3 length: 17 amino acids. Germline CDR1 is LNHDA and CDR2 is SQIVND (reference sequence). The J segment lost 0 bases and the V segment lost 2 bases, leaving 4 bases of the junction unmatched. The DNA of the CDR3 is TGTGCCAGTAGTATAAGGGGCGGGAGCTCTGGGGCCAACGTCCTGACTTTC. Encoded protein: CASSIRGGSSGANVLTF.

The chain joins TRBV7-3 to TRBJ2-2; TRBD2 is a possible D gene (5 bases). Trimming left V 6 bases short and J 3 bases short, with 11 bases between. Germline values: CDR1 SGHTA, CDR2 FQGTGA. The CDR3 length is 14 residues. DNA for the CDR3: TGTGCCAGCAGAAAGCTCGGGGACACCGGGGAGCTGTTTTTT. It specifies CASRKLGDTGELFF.

This chain uses TRBV30 with TRBJ1-4; a weak D match, TRBD1 (6 bases). Trimming cost V 7 bases and J 5 bases, with 14 bases left between them. Germline V gene data show CDR1 as GTSNPN and CDR2 as SVGIG (reference sequence). The CDR3 consists of 13 residues. The CDR3 coding sequence is TGTGCCTTCCGGGACATCGGGAATGAAAAACTGTTTTTT. This sequence encodes CAFRDIGNEKLFF.

This chain uses TRBV7-2 with TRBJ1-5; D call uncertain. The V end was cut by 3 bases, the J end by 6 bases, with 6 bases between. Germline CDR1 is SGHTA and CDR2 is FQGNSA. The CDR3 extends over 12 amino acids. CDR3 nucleotides: TGTGCCAGCAGCTTCGACATTCAGCCCCAGCATTTT. Amino acids: CASSFDIQPQHF. Variable domain in full (rest from reference TRBV7-2 and TRBJ1-5): GAGVSQSPSNKVTEKGKDVELRCDPISGHTALYWYRQSLGQGLEFLIYFQGNSAPDKSGLPSDRFSAERTGGSVSTLTIQRTQQEDSAVYLCASSFDIQPQHFGDGTRLSIL.

V is TRBV30 and J is TRBJ1-4, with D uncertain. V gave up 1 base and J gave up 10 bases, with 10 bases separating them. This CDR3 is 12 amino acids long. In germline, CDR1 is GTSNPN, CDR2 SVGIG (reference sequence). The DNA for the CDR3 is TGTGCCTGGAGTGGACTCGACCGAAAACTGTTTTTT. This codes for CAWSGLDRKLFF.

The rearrangement uses TRBV5-1 and TRBJ2-5; TRBD2 aligns across 9 bases. Germline V CDR1 and CDR2: SGHRS, YFSETQ. V was pared by 0 bases and J by 1 base, with 4 bases of the junction left unmatched. This CDR3 spans 16 amino acids. The CDR3 DNA reads as TGCGCCAGCAGCTTGGGCGGGGGGGCAGGCCAAGAGACCCAGTACTTC. It yields the protein CASSLGGGAGQETQYF. The variable domain in full, with the rest retrieved from reference TRBV5-1 and TRBJ2-5, is KAGVTQTPRYLIKTRGQQVTLSCSPISGHRSVSWYQQTPGQGLQFLFEYFSETQRNKGNFPGRFSGRQFSNSRSEMNVSTLELGDSALYLCASSLGGGAGQETQYFGPGTRLLVL.

This chain links TRBV5-6 with TRBJ1-3, with 9 bases lining up with TRBD1. The germline V gene has CDR1 SGHDT and CDR2 YYEEEE. The CDR3 is 16 residues long. The J segment lost 8 bases and the V segment lost 4 bases, leaving 13 bases of the junction unmatched. The CDR3 loop reads CASSPGTDRGAYTIYF. CDR3 in DNA: TGTGCCAGCAGCCCCGGAACGGACAGGGGCGCTTACACCATATATTTT.

The chain couples TRBV7-9 to TRBJ1-4; D perhaps matches TRBD1 (6 bases). V lost 8 bases and J 9 bases, leaving 10 bases between the germline ends. CDR3 length equals 11 residues. Germline CDR1 is SEHNR and CDR2 is FQNEAQ (reference sequence). The CDR3 is CASGGQQKLFF. CDR3 nucleotides: TGTGCCAGCGGCGGACAGCAAAAACTGTTTTTT. The whole variable domain, remainder taken from reference TRBV7-9 and TRBJ1-4, is DTGVSQNPRHKITKRGQNVTFRCDPISEHNRLYWYRQTLGQGPEFLTYFQNEAQLEKSRLLSDRFSAERPKGSFSTLEIQRTEQGDSAMYLCASGGQQKLFFGSGTQLSVL.

The genes are TRBV7-2 and TRBJ2-7; TRBD2 aligns across 7 bases. Looked up from germline, CDR1 is SGHTA and CDR2 is FQGNSA. V lost 5 bases, J lost 4 bases, and 11 bases stayed unmatched. The CDR3 covers 15 residues. Written as DNA, the CDR3 is TGTGCCAGCAGCCCCAGCGGCGGGGGAGCTTACGAGCAGTACTTC. This gives the protein CASSPSGGGAYEQYF.

This chain connects TRBV7-2 to TRBJ2-5, with D perhaps matching TRBD2 (5 bases). Trimming shortened V by 5 bases and J by 5 bases, and 6 bases separated the two germline ends. Germline values: CDR1 SGHTA, CDR2 FQGNSA. The CDR3 is 11 amino acids. Here the CDR3 DNA reads TGTGCCAGCAGCCGAGGGGAGACCCAGTACTTC. Its protein is CASSRGETQYF. Full variable domain (missing parts from reference TRBV7-2 and TRBJ2-5): GAGVSQSPSNKVTEKGKDVELRCDPISGHTALYWYRQSLGQGLEFLIYFQGNSAPDKSGLPSDRFSAERTGGSVSTLTIQRTQQEDSAVYLCASSRGETQYFGPGTRLLVL.

This clone has only a few counts. V gene TRBV6-5 combines with J gene TRBJ2-7; the match to TRBD1 covers 9 bases. After removal of 4 bases from V and 6 bases from J, the junction contained 13 bases not matched to a gene. Germline lookup yields CDR1 MNHEY and CDR2 SVGAGI. CDR3 length: 16 residues. CDR3 DNA sequence: TGTGCCAGCAGTTTTGGGACAGGGTTAGGGGGGCGCGAGCAGTACTTC. Translated: CASSFGTGLGGREQYF.

The gene calls are TRBV14 and TRBJ1-4; the D gene is possibly TRBD1 (6 bases). This CDR3 has 15 residues. Germline CDR1 and CDR2: SGHDN and FVKESK. V lost 4 bases and J lost 6, with 15 bases in between. CDR3: CASSPLRGVDEKLFF. CDR3 nucleotide sequence: TGTGCCAGCAGCCCCCTCAGGGGAGTAGATGAAAAACTGTTTTTT.